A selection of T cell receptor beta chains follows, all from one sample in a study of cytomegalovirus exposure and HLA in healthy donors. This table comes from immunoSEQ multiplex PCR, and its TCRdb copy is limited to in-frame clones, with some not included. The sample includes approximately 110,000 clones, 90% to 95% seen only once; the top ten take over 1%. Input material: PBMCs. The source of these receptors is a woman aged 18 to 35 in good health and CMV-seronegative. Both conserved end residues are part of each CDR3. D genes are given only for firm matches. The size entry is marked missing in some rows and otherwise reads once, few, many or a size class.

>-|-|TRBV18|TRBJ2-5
CASSPMTGSPRETQYF
TGTGCCAGCTCACCAATGACCGGGAGTCCCCGAGAGACCCAGTACTTC
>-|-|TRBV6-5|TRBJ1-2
CASASSGAHGYTF
TGTGCCAGCGCCTCTTCAGGTGCCCATGGCTACACCTTC
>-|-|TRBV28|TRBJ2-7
CASSLYQDTSYEQYF
TGTGCCAGCAGTTTGTATCAGGACACATCCTACGAGCAGTACTTC
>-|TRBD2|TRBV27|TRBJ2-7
CASSGTSGLYEQYF
TGTGCCAGCAGCGGGACTAGCGGTCTCTACGAGCAGTACTTC
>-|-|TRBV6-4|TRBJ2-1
CASSDHGGLYNEQFF
TGTGCCAGCAGTGACCACGGGGGGCTATACAATGAGCAGTTCTTC
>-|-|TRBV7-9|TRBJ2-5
CASSYRGEETQYF
TGTGCCAGCAGCTACCGAGGAGAAGAGACCCAGTACTTC
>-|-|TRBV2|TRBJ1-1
CASSAGPGNTEAFF
TGTGCCAGCAGCGCAGGGCCCGGGAACACTGAAGCTTTCTTT
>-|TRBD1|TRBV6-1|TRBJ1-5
CASGETGGQPQHF
TGTGCCAGCGGAGAAACAGGGGGTCAGCCCCAGCATTTT
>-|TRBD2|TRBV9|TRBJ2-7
CASRPPTSGNYEQYF
TGTGCCAGCAGACCCCCAACTAGCGGGAACTACGAGCAGTACTTC
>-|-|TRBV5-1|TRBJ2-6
CASSLVQGRANVLTF
TGCGCCAGCAGCTTGGTGCAGGGAAGGGCCAACGTCCTGACTTTC
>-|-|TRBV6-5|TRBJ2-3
CASSANEGAADTQYF
TGTGCCAGCAGTGCAAATGAGGGCGCGGCAGATACGCAGTATTTT
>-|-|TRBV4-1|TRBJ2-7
CASSQGAAGFSYEQYF
TGCGCCAGCAGCCAAGGGGCGGCGGGTTTCTCCTACGAGCAGTACTTC
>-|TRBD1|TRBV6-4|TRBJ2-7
CASSHPGTGPYEQYF
TGTGCCAGCAGTCATCCGGGGACAGGACCCTACGAGCAGTACTTC
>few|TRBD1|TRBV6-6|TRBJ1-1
CASGTDTEAFF
TGTGCCAGCGGGACAGACACTGAAGCTTTCTTT
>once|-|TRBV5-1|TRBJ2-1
CASSLGRGAGNADEQFF
TGCGCCAGCAGCTTGGGACGGGGCGCGGGAAATGCGGATGAGCAGTTCTTC
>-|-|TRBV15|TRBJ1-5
CATSREQDGNQPQHF
TGTGCCACCAGCAGAGAACAGGATGGGAATCAGCCCCAGCATTTT
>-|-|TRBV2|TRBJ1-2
CASSDQGYVIGYTF
TGTGCCAGCAGTGATCAGGGATATGTTATAGGCTACACCTTC
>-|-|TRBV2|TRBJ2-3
CASTNTDTQYF
TGTGCCAGCACCAACACAGATACGCAGTATTTT
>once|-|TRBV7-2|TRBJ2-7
CATAEHPALEQYF
TGTGCCACCGCGGAACACCCTGCACTCGAGCAGTACTTC
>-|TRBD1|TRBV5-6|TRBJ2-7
CASSHRGRGAYEQYF
TGTGCCAGCAGCCACAGGGGCCGAGGGGCCTACGAGCAGTACTTC
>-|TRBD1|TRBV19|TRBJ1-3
CASADRAGNTIYF
TGTGCCAGTGCGGACAGGGCTGGAAACACCATATATTTT
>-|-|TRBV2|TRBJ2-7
CARNKQGSYEQYF
TGTGCCAGGAATAAACAGGGTTCCTACGAGCAGTACTTC
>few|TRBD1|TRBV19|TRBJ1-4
CASSIGTGPEKLFF
TGTGCCAGTAGTATCGGGACAGGGCCCGAAAAACTGTTTTTT